Below, one T cell receptor (beta chain) is given with its context. No antigen is known for it. It has no much larger one-base neighbor in the sample; base qualities were not kept. Patients chosen for sequencing had shown expansion of CD8+CD57+ cells by flow cytometry. All patients had severe acquired aplastic anemia diagnosed by International Study of Aplastic Anemia and Agranulocytosis and Camitta criteria. No patient had received any therapy when blood was sampled. In this study, sorted CD4+ and CD8+ T cells from the blood of healthy subjects and of severe aplastic anemia patients had their TCR repertoires deep-sequenced. In the USA, patient enrollment took place under clinicaltrials.gov protocols 00001620, 01623167, 00001397, 00071045, 00081523 and 00961064. Ficoll-Paque density gradient centrifugation was used to isolate peripheral blood mononuclear cells. Before DNA was extracted, CD4+ and CD8+ T cells were sorted using either FACS or magnetic beads.

The data were obtained in a study of CD8+CD57+ T cells in acquired aplastic anemia (dated by TCRdb to between 2017 and 2018). For context, the study as a whole: A mean of around 3 ug of DNA, ranging from 0.2 to 27.4 ug, was extracted from sorted CD4+ and CD8+ cells. CD8+CD57+ expansion was defined as frequency above the mean frequency observed in healthy subjects. Beyond this particular receptor, the publication reports: No significant difference in CD8+ Simpson's diversity was found between patients and healthy controls (P=0.060). Around 27 CD8+ CDR3 sequences were found to be shared between patients and controls, but these sequences appeared to be highly expressed in patients and within the immunodominant clones of the patients.

Spanning cysteine to phenylalanine, the CDR3 consists of 15 amino acids. Only CDR3 DNA is held: 45 bases, read in frame from base 1. From V the trimming removes 4 bases and from J it removes 5 bases, while the gene matches leave 4 bases of the junction unaccounted for. Based on the germline V gene (reference sequence), the CDR1 and CDR2 sequences are SEHNR and FQNEAQ. Profiling of TCR beta VDJ combinations and CDR3 sequences used genomic DNA as the template. An Illumina HiSeq 2000 was the platform used for TCR repertoire sequencing. On the study's bioinformatics: TRBV/TRBJ rearrangement plots, CDR3 size and DJ length profiles, and Simpson's diversity index were used to evaluate the repertoires. Whichever DNA sequence was most abundant in the deep sequencing data was defined as the immunodominant clone. CDR3 amino acid sequences were screened for sharing across subjects and compared with published repertoires and the VDJdb database. TCRdb reprocessing: public reads trimmed at Q25 with fastp, clones called with MiXCR, in-frame beta chains kept. Records with the same CDR3 protein are collapsed into one entry carrying the most frequent genes and DNA. For this entry, the V and J calls and clone size follow TCRdb and not the study's own pipeline. This sample gives about 98,000 distinct CDR3 sequences in total; about 67% of them show up just once. The top ten clonotypes cover 65% of the sample.

This clonotype was sampled from a human donor with aplastic anemia. The rearrangement combines TRBV7-9 with TRBJ2-5; 13 central nucleotides agree with TRBD2. The sequenced sample consisted of sorted CD4+, CD8+, or CD8+CD57+ T cells (not recorded which) from PBMCs. The DNA reads TGTGCCAGCAGCTCCACTAGCGGGGGGGCGGAGACCCAGTACTTC. Its amino acids are CASSSTSGGAETQYF.